A single TCR beta chain is shown here with its context. Sequenced by immunoSEQ multiplex PCR; TCRdb stores in-frame clones only, minus some. The sample consists of roughly 1,500,000 clones, around 98.5% of them appearing once. The data were taken from a study of shared clonotypes between healthy human individuals. V was clipped by 2 bases and J by 0 bases; unmatched bases: 13. Germline values: CDR1 SGHKS, CDR2 YYEKEE (reference sequence). This CDR3 region has 19 residues. The clonotype originates from a young man in good health. The chain has TRBV5-5 and TRBJ2-3; 9 bases fit TRBD2. Sequencing was done on a sample of naive CD4+ T cells sorted from blood. Subset specified: CD45RA+ positively selected. DNA for the CDR3: TGTGCCAGCAGCTTTAATAGTGGCGGGAGGGTATATAGCACAGATACGCAGTATTTT. Translation gives CASSFNSGGRVYSTDTQYF.